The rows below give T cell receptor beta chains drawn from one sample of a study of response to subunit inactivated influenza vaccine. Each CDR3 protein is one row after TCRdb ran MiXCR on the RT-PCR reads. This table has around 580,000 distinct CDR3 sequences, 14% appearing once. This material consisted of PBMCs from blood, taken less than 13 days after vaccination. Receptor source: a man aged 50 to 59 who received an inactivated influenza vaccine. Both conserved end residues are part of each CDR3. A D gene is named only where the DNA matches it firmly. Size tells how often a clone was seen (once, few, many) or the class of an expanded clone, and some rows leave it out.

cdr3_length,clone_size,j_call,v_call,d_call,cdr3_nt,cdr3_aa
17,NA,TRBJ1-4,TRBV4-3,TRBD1,TGCGCCAGCAGCCAAGATACAGGGGGCGCGGGTAATGAAAAACTGTTTTTT,CASSQDTGGAGNEKLFF
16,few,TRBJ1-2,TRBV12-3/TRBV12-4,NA,TGTGCCAGCAGCCCCGATGGCCCAGGGTGGAACTATGGCTACACCTTC,CASSPDGPGWNYGYTF
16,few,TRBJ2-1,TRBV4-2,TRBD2,TGTGCCAGCAGCCATCACGGGACTAGCGGGTACAATGAGCAGTTCTTC,CASSHHGTSGYNEQFF
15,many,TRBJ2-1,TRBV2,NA,TGTGCCAGCAGTGAGAGAGGGATCAATTACAATGAGCAGTTCTTC,CASSERGINYNEQFF
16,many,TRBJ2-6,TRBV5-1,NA,TGCGCCAGCAGCTTGGCCATGGGTTCTGGGGCCAACGTCCTGACTTTC,CASSLAMGSGANVLTF
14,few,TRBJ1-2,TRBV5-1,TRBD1,TGCGCCAGCAGCGGTGGACAGGGGCCCTATGGCTACACCTTC,CASSGGQGPYGYTF
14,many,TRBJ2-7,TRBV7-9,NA,TGTGCCAGCAGCTTATCAGGAAACTCCTACGAGCAGTACTTC,CASSLSGNSYEQYF
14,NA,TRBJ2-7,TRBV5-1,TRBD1,TGCGCCAGCAGCCCCAGTCCCGGGACAGGGTTGCAGTACTTC,CASSPSPGTGLQYF
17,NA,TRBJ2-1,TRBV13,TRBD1,TGTGCCAGCAGCACGGGACAGGTCCCGAGCTCCTACAATGAGCAGTTCTTC,CASSTGQVPSSYNEQFF
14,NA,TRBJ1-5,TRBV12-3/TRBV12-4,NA,TGTGCCAGCACCGAAGAGGGGAACAATCAGCCCCAGCATTTT,CASTEEGNNQPQHF
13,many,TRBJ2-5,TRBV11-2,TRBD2,TGTGCCAGCAGCTTGGGAGGGGAAGAGACCCAGTACTTC,CASSLGGEETQYF
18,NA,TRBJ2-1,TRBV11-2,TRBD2,TGTGCCAGCAGCTTAGTGGTTAGAGGGACTAGCGGTTTTAATGAGCAGTTCTTC,CASSLVVRGTSGFNEQFF
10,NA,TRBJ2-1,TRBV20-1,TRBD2,TGCAGTGCTGGGACGGGGGGGGAGTTCTTC,CSAGTGGEFF
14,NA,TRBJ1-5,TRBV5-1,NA,TGCGCCAGCAGCTTGTTTCCGGGTGGTCAGCCCCAGCATTTT,CASSLFPGGQPQHF
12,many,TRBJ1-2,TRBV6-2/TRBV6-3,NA,TGTGCCAGCAGTTACGGGAACTATGGCTACACCTTC,CASSYGNYGYTF
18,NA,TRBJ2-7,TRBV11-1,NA,TGTGCCAGCAGCTTAGAGGCCGTCCGGGACCTTCGCCCCTACGAGCAGTACTTC,CASSLEAVRDLRPYEQYF
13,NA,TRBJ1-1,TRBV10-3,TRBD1,TGTGCCACGAGACAGGGGCCGTCCACTGAAGCTTTCTTT,CATRQGPSTEAFF
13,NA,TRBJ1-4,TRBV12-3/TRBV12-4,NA,TGTGCCAGCCAAGGGACAACTAATGAAAAACTGTTTTTT,CASQGTTNEKLFF
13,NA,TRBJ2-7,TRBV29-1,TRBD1,TGCAGCGTTGCTGCGACAGGGTCGGGCGAGCAGTACTTC,CSVAATGSGEQYF
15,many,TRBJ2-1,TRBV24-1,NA,TGTGCCACCAGTGATGTATCTATAGCTTACAATGAGCAGTTCTTC,CATSDVSIAYNEQFF
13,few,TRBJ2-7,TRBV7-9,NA,TGTGCCAGCAGACCCCCGAGTTCCTTCGAGCAGTACTTC,CASRPPSSFEQYF
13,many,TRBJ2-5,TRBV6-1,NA,TGTGCCAGCAGTGAATTTCTCCAAGAGACCCAGTACTTC,CASSEFLQETQYF
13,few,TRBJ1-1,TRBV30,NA,TGTGCCTGGAGTTCAGGGGCGAGCACTGAAGCTTTCTTT,CAWSSGASTEAFF
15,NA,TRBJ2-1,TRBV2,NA,TGTGCCAGCAGCGAGATTAGCAGCGGCTACAATGAGCAGTTCTTC,CASSEISSGYNEQFF
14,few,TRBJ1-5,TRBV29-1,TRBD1,TGCAGCGTAGAGGGACAGGGGTTCAATCAGCCCCAGCATTTT,CSVEGQGFNQPQHF
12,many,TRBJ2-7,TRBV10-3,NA,TGTGCCATCAGTGAAGGGGGCTACGAGCAGTACTTC,CAISEGGYEQYF
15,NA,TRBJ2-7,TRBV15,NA,TGTGCCACCAGCAGAGATCTTTCCGGAAGATACGAGCAGTACTTC,CATSRDLSGRYEQYF